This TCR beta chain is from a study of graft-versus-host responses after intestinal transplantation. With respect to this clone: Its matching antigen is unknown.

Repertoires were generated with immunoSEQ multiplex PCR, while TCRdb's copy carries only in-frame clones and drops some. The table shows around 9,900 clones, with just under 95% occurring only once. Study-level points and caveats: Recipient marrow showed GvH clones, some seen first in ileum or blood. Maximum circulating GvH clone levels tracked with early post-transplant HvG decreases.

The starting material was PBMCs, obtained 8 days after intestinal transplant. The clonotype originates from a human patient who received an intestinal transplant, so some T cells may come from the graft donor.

DNA for the CDR3: TGTGCCAGCAGTTGGACAGGGAGCTCCTACGAGCAGTACTTC. It yields the protein CASSWTGSSYEQYF. The rearrangement uses TRBV27 and TRBJ2-7, with TRBD1 matching over 8 bases. V was clipped by 4 bases and J by 0 bases; unmatched bases: 2. Germline values: CDR1 MNHEY, CDR2 SMNVEV (reference sequence). The CDR3 is 14 residues long.